The rows below give T cell receptor beta chains drawn from one sample of a study of blood T cell repertoires in COVID-19. Only in-frame clones appear in the TCRdb table, and some are missing; sequencing was by immunoSEQ multiplex PCR. The sample lists 310,000 or so clones; roughly 88% were seen once. Sequencing was carried out using peripheral blood. The receptor source for this set is a woman between 50 and 59 years old with acute or convalescent COVID-19. CDR3s include the opening cysteine and the closing phenylalanine or tryptophan. D genes are given only for firm matches. Where a row states a size, it is once, few, many or the class of an expanded clone; other rows omit it.

length: 17; V: TRBV10-3; D: .; size: .; J: TRBJ2-1; CDR3: CAISESISASSYNEQFF; DNA: TGTGCCATCAGTGAGTCGATCAGCGCATCTTCCTACAATGAGCAGTTCTTC
length: 18; V: TRBV4-3; D: .; size: once; J: TRBJ2-3; CDR3: CASSLGLHSLQPTDTQYF; DNA: TGCGCCAGCAGCCTGGGACTTCACAGCCTACAACCGACAGATACGCAGTATTTT
length: 14; V: TRBV12-5; D: .; size: .; J: TRBJ1-2; CDR3: CASGKDTPPHGYTF; DNA: TGTGCTAGTGGTAAGGACACGCCGCCCCATGGCTACACCTTC
length: 15; V: TRBV5-1; D: .; size: once; J: TRBJ2-1; CDR3: CASSLAGRTYNEQFF; DNA: TGCGCCAGCAGCTTGGCGGGAAGGACCTACAATGAGCAGTTCTTC
length: 15; V: TRBV27; D: .; size: once; J: TRBJ1-2; CDR3: CASSFTRDIMAGYTF; DNA: TGTGCCAGCAGTTTCACCCGGGATATTATGGCTGGCTACACCTTC
length: 13; V: TRBV7-2; D: TRBD2; size: .; J: TRBJ2-5; CDR3: CASSSRRAGAQYF; DNA: TGTGCCAGCAGCTCTCGGCGGGCGGGGGCCCAGTACTTC
length: 12; V: TRBV5-4; D: .; size: .; J: TRBJ1-3; CDR3: CASSQDSALLYF; DNA: TGTGCCAGCAGCCAAGACAGTGCCCTCTTATATTTT
length: 19; V: TRBV24-1; D: TRBD2; size: .; J: TRBJ2-1; CDR3: CATSDFRLAGGPGYNEQFF; DNA: TGTGCCACCAGTGATTTCAGGCTAGCGGGAGGGCCGGGGTACAATGAGCAGTTCTTC
length: 17; V: TRBV3-1/TRBV3-2; D: TRBD1; size: .; J: TRBJ2-3; CDR3: CASSQGQGASSTDTQYF; DNA: TGTGCCAGCAGCCAGGGACAGGGGGCGTCTAGCACAGATACGCAGTATTTT
length: 16; V: TRBV5-1; D: TRBD1; size: .; J: TRBJ1-4; CDR3: CASSLKGAAGLEKLFF; DNA: TGCGCCAGCAGCTTAAAGGGGGCGGCCGGTCTGGAAAAACTGTTTTTT
length: 18; V: TRBV10-1; D: .; size: .; J: TRBJ1-2; CDR3: CASSESSERQNLNYGYTF; DNA: TGCGCCAGCAGTGAGTCGTCGGAGCGGCAGAACTTAAACTATGGCTACACCTTC
length: 16; V: TRBV24-1; D: .; size: .; J: TRBJ2-7; CDR3: CATSDNREPTGYEQYF; DNA: TGTGCCACCAGTGACAACAGGGAACCCACCGGCTACGAGCAGTACTTC
length: 15; V: TRBV7-2; D: .; size: .; J: TRBJ1-6; CDR3: CASSLSLGDNSPLHF; DNA: TGTGCCAGCAGCTTAAGTCTCGGGGATAATTCACCCCTCCACTTT
length: 15; V: TRBV5-1; D: TRBD2; size: .; J: TRBJ2-3; CDR3: CASSSAGREGDTQYF; DNA: TGCGCCAGCAGCTCAGCGGGAAGGGAGGGAGATACGCAGTATTTT
length: 15; V: TRBV5-4; D: TRBD1; size: .; J: TRBJ1-2; CDR3: CASSSSGGAWYGYTF; DNA: TGTGCCAGCAGCTCATCAGGGGGAGCTTGGTATGGCTACACCTTC
length: 14; V: TRBV28; D: TRBD1; size: .; J: TRBJ2-7; CDR3: CASSPRGQLDEQYF; DNA: TGTGCCAGCAGCCCCAGGGGGCAGCTAGACGAGCAGTACTTC
length: 10; V: TRBV10-3; D: .; size: .; J: TRBJ1-2; CDR3: CATLDYGYTF; DNA: TGTGCCACCCTCGACTATGGCTACACCTTC
length: 10; V: TRBV20-1; D: .; size: .; J: TRBJ1-2; CDR3: CSARGYGYTF; DNA: TGCAGTGCAAGGGGTTATGGCTACACCTTC
length: 15; V: TRBV9; D: TRBD1; size: .; J: TRBJ2-7; CDR3: CASSVDGQGLNEQYF; DNA: TGTGCCAGCAGCGTGGACGGACAGGGGTTGAACGAGCAGTACTTC
length: 13; V: TRBV18; D: .; size: .; J: TRBJ2-5; CDR3: CASSPQGQETQYF; DNA: TGTGCCAGCTCACCCCAGGGACAAGAGACCCAGTACTTC
length: 14; V: TRBV6-5; D: .; size: .; J: TRBJ2-2; CDR3: CASRGGGLTGELFF; DNA: TGTGCCAGCAGAGGCGGGGGCTTGACCGGGGAGCTGTTTTTT
length: 13; V: TRBV5-1; D: .; size: .; J: TRBJ2-1; CDR3: CASSWTTFDEQFF; DNA: TGCGCCAGCAGCTGGACTACGTTCGATGAGCAGTTCTTC
length: 15; V: TRBV2; D: TRBD1; size: .; J: TRBJ2-1; CDR3: CASSLDRGSYNEQFF; DNA: TGTGCCAGCAGTCTGGACAGGGGGTCCTACAATGAGCAGTTCTTC
length: 12; V: TRBV5-1; D: .; size: .; J: TRBJ2-1; CDR3: CASSLYSTEQFF; DNA: TGCGCCAGCAGCTTATACAGCACTGAGCAGTTCTTC
length: 15; V: TRBV7-2; D: .; size: .; J: TRBJ1-1; CDR3: CASSLGGGPNTEAFF; DNA: TGTGCCAGCAGCTTAGGCGGGGGCCCGAACACTGAAGCTTTCTTT
length: 20; V: TRBV19; D: .; size: .; J: TRBJ1-4; CDR3: CASSSTYRGGPTLVNEKLFF; DNA: TGTGCCAGTAGTTCTACATATCGAGGGGGTCCCACCCTCGTTAATGAAAAACTGTTTTTT
length: 14; V: TRBV9; D: .; size: once; J: TRBJ1-1; CDR3: CASSVQAGNTEAFF; DNA: TGTGCCAGCAGCGTCCAGGCAGGGAACACTGAAGCTTTCTTT
length: 16; V: TRBV30; D: .; size: .; J: TRBJ2-1; CDR3: CAWSVFDEGRRGGQFF; DNA: TGTGCCTGGAGTGTATTTGATGAGGGAAGAAGAGGGGGGCAGTTCTTC
length: 15; V: TRBV29-1; D: .; size: .; J: TRBJ2-7; CDR3: CSVVLGHFPPYEQYF; DNA: TGCAGCGTTGTCTTGGGACACTTCCCTCCCTACGAGCAGTACTTC
length: 14; V: TRBV7-8; D: TRBD1; size: few; J: TRBJ2-3; CDR3: CASSLGQGTDTQYF; DNA: TGTGCCAGCAGCTTGGGACAGGGGACAGATACGCAGTATTTT
length: 14; V: TRBV11-1; D: .; size: .; J: TRBJ2-1; CDR3: CASSSGSWGNEQFF; DNA: TGTGCCAGCAGCTCCGGGAGTTGGGGTAATGAGCAGTTCTTC
length: 13; V: TRBV7-2; D: .; size: .; J: TRBJ1-3; CDR3: CASSLGVGNTIYF; DNA: TGTGCCAGCAGCTTGGGAGTTGGAAACACCATATATTTT
length: 15; V: TRBV19; D: .; size: .; J: TRBJ2-7; CDR3: CASSIGGARAYEQYF; DNA: TGTGCCAGTAGTATAGGGGGTGCGAGGGCGTACGAGCAGTACTTC
length: 17; V: TRBV28; D: TRBD2; size: .; J: TRBJ2-2; CDR3: CASSLLAGKWRTGELFF; DNA: TGTGCCAGCAGTTTATTAGCGGGGAAGTGGAGGACCGGGGAGCTGTTTTTT
length: 16; V: TRBV6-6; D: TRBD2; size: .; J: TRBJ2-1; CDR3: CASSYSREGGYNEQFF; DNA: TGTGCCAGCAGTTACTCCCGGGAGGGCGGTTACAATGAGCAGTTCTTC
length: 14; V: TRBV19; D: TRBD1; size: .; J: TRBJ2-2; CDR3: CASSRQGDTGELFF; DNA: TGTGCCAGTAGTAGACAGGGAGACACCGGGGAGCTGTTTTTT
length: 17; V: TRBV7-9; D: .; size: .; J: TRBJ2-7; CDR3: CASSLYDAGTDIYEQYF; DNA: TGTGCCAGCAGCTTGTACGATGCGGGGACAGACATCTACGAGCAGTACTTC
length: 16; V: TRBV10-3; D: TRBD2; size: .; J: TRBJ2-1; CDR3: CASRSTEREVVAKQFF; DNA: TGTGCCAGCAGGAGCACCGAGCGGGAGGTGGTGGCAAAGCAGTTCTTC
length: 12; V: TRBV19; D: .; size: .; J: TRBJ2-3; CDR3: CASSQAEDTQYF; DNA: TGTGCCAGTAGTCAAGCGGAGGATACGCAGTATTTT
length: 14; V: TRBV10-3; D: .; size: .; J: TRBJ1-4; CDR3: CAISPGHLNEKLFF; DNA: TGTGCCATCAGCCCGGGACACCTTAATGAAAAACTGTTTTTT
length: 11; V: TRBV7-2; D: TRBD1; size: .; J: TRBJ2-7; CDR3: CACGQGGEQYF; DNA: TGTGCCTGCGGACAGGGGGGCGAGCAGTACTTC
length: 14; V: TRBV24-1; D: TRBD1; size: .; J: TRBJ2-2; CDR3: CATSDTGATGELFF; DNA: TGTGCCACCAGTGATACAGGGGCCACCGGGGAGCTGTTTTTT
length: 15; V: TRBV30; D: .; size: .; J: TRBJ1-1; CDR3: CAWTPGGRGNTEAFF; DNA: TGTGCCTGGACACCCGGGGGGAGGGGGAACACTGAAGCTTTCTTT
length: 16; V: TRBV7-8; D: .; size: once; J: TRBJ2-5; CDR3: CASSLNGQSLGETQYF; DNA: TGTGCCAGCAGCCTCAATGGACAGTCGTTAGGAGAGACCCAGTACTTC
length: 13; V: TRBV2; D: .; size: .; J: TRBJ1-4; CDR3: CASSSGTEKKLFF; DNA: TGTGCCAGCAGTTCCGGGACTGAGAAAAAACTGTTTTTT